This T cell receptor (beta chain) originates from a study of human T cells and chemical hapten exposure. Study context: Mostly female patients had alopecia areata, totalis or universalis.

The CDR3 length is 14 residues. V lost 6 bases to trimming and J lost 4 bases; unmatched junction nucleotides: 10. CDR1 and CDR2 from the germline V gene are DFQATT and SNEGSKA (reference sequence). This clonotype is judged medium-sized. TCRdb re-called the RACE reads with MiXCR, one entry per CDR3 protein. The profile shows approximately 79,000 distinct CDR3 sequences, 8.5% of them singletons. Time point of the sample: pre-sensitization, week 0. The treatment is: therapeutic diphenylcyclopropenone sensitization with weekly scalp DPC. This clonotype was obtained from a man in his forties or fifties with alopecia areata. Some clones in this sample may be carry-over from other donors' samples. The input for sequencing was whole blood, taken in connection with sensitization to the hapten diphenylcyclopropenone (DPC). The chain carries TRBV20-1 and TRBJ2-3; 7 nucleotides match TRBD2. The CDR3, as DNA: TGCAGTGCCGCACACGGGGCGGGGGCAGATACGCAGTATTTT. Translated: CSAAHGAGADTQYF.